This T cell receptor (beta chain) emerged from a study of blood T cell repertoires in COVID-19. On the study more broadly: Italy, Spain and the United States were the sources of the convalescent and acute COVID-19 samples.

Germline CDR1 is SGHVS and CDR2 is FQNEAQ. The V segment lost 1 base and the J segment 8 bases; nucleotides outside the gene matches: 6. The length of the CDR3 is 14 residues. Authors' processing steps: Reference gene primer amplification yielded estimated nucleated cell counts. Assay: immunoSEQ multiplex PCR; the TCRdb copy retains only in-frame clones and omits some. The D gene and trimming were derived from the DNA, and the V and J assignments and clone size from that table. Among fewer than 250,000 clones listed, approximately 90% were seen once. The source is a man aged 30 to 39 who had recovered from COVID-19. Input material: PBMCs or T cells enriched from blood (not recorded which). The chain uses TRBV7-8 and TRBJ1-2; 8 nucleotides agree with TRBD1. The chain's CDR3 is CASSLGDRMDGYTF. As DNA, the CDR3 is TGTGCCAGCAGCTTAGGGGACAGGATGGACGGCTACACCTTC.